The present entry profiles one T cell receptor beta chain with its context. Clones were read by immunoSEQ multiplex PCR, and TCRdb kept only the in-frame ones, dropping some. The sample lists roughly 210,000 clones; about 85% were seen once. The sample comes from a study of blood T cell repertoires in COVID-19. For the study at large: Acute and convalescent COVID-19 samples came from the United States, Italy and Spain. Nucleic acid was either cDNA or gDNA, and it came from T cells, B-cell-depleted T cells, or PBMCs.

The V segment lost 2 bases and the J segment 4 bases; nucleotides outside the gene matches: 7. This CDR3 is 15 amino acids long. The germline CDR1 and CDR2 sequences are SGHDT and YYEEEE. The material sequenced was peripheral blood. This clonotype originated in a man between 65 and 85 years old with acute or convalescent COVID-19. The rearrangement joins TRBV5-6 to TRBJ2-7; TRBD2 matches 9 bases. The CDR3 DNA follows: TGTGCCAGCAGCTTCTTGACTAGCGGAGCTTACGAGCAGTACTTC. This codes for CASSFLTSGAYEQYF. The full variable domain, with the rest looked up from reference TRBV5-6 and TRBJ2-7, is DAGVTQSPTHLIKTRGQQVTLRCSPKSGHDTVSWYQQALGQGPQFIFQYYEEEERQRGNFPDRFSGHQFPNYSSELNVNALLLGDSALYLCASSFLTSGAYEQYFGPGTRLTVT.